This T cell receptor beta chain was sequenced during a study of cytomegalovirus exposure and HLA in healthy donors. In the study overall: The same platform as the approximately 700 first-cohort repertoires was used for the roughly 130 validation repertoires, a later analysis reported. General study results and limits: Usually a TCR sequence was rare, but some public TCRs were found in many donors.

Concerning this clone itself: Antigen: not known.

Assay used: immunoSEQ multiplex PCR; TCRdb lists only in-frame clones, some missing. The table has more than 250,000 clones, roughly 89% seen once. Donors were drawn from the roughly 110-subject validation cohort, separate from the approximately 700-subject first cohort. V was trimmed by 7 bases and J by 4 bases, leaving 16 bases between them. Germline CDR1 reads ENHRY; CDR2 reads SYGVKD. CDR3 length: 14 residues. The clonotype comes from a young woman in good health and CMV-seronegative. The V gene is TRBV10-3, the J gene TRBJ2-5; D possibly corresponds to TRBD2 (6 bases). The sequencing sample was made of PBMCs. CDR3 sequence reads: CAIMRGMAGETQYF. Written as DNA, the CDR3 is TGTGCCATCATGCGGGGTATGGCGGGAGAGACCCAGTACTTC.